The present T cell receptor (beta chain) was sequenced within a study of T-cell memory formation after mild COVID-19. The overall study: Clustering of TCRs was largely donor specific.

Per the germline V gene, CDR1 is MNHEY and CDR2 is SMNVEV (reference sequence). The CDR3 is 15 amino acids. Trimming cost V 8 bases and J 4 bases; bases outside gene matches: 10. A single record per CDR3 protein comes from TCRdb applying MiXCR to the 5' RACE reads. Among roughly 450,000 distinct CDR3 sequences listed, about 20% were seen once. Sequences were obtained from PBMCs or a T cell subset sorted from them (not recorded which). The chain recombines TRBV27 with TRBJ2-3; 9 bases agree with TRBD2. The sequence was obtained from an adult woman who had mild COVID-19 (a few samples of this study predate the infection). Cell type and time point are not known. In DNA, the CDR3 is TGTGCCAGCTCAGCAGGGACTAGCTATTCAGATACGCAGTATTTT. This codes for CASSAGTSYSDTQYF.